This T cell receptor beta chain was retrieved from a study of identical twins. Points from the study as a whole: Twin-shared out-of-frame alpha sequences showed excess low generation probability. It was out-of-frame TCR alpha sharing in monozygotic twins that models underestimated. Zero-insertion analyses might be partly confounded by invariant T cells like MAIT and iNKT.

V shed 2 bases and J shed 5 bases, with 9 bases lying between them. CDR1 is GTSNPN and CDR2 is SVGIG in the germline V gene (reference sequence). The CDR3 runs to 13 residues. Remarks on this clonotype: Its antigen remains unknown.

TCRdb used MiXCR to reprocess the 5' RACE reads, holding one entry per CDR3 protein. The sample contains fewer than 500,000 distinct CDR3 sequences, roughly an eighth of which appear only once. These sequences were also reported in another study, on yellow fever vaccine responses in identical twins. As that study records: Among the twins, the vaccine T cell response reportedly seemed partly convergent and partly personalized.

The specimen was CD4+ T cells sorted from blood. The clonotype was recovered from a woman in her late teens or twenties in good health. The chain carries TRBV30 and TRBJ2-2; the D gene is possibly TRBD2 (6 bases). The CDR3, as DNA: TGTGCCTGGAGTCGGGGGATGACCGGGGAGCTGTTTTTT. Amino acids: CAWSRGMTGELFF.